What follows is one T cell receptor (beta chain) and its context. What it binds is not known. PCR used 60 Vbeta primers and 13 Jbeta primers. TCRdb keeps only in-frame clones here, not all; method: immunoSEQ multiplex PCR. In total, the table holds some 110,000 clones. The data belong to a study of cytomegalovirus exposure and HLA in healthy donors. Study observations and caveats: Sequencing likely generated an artifact that appeared as a cluster of highly shared sequence variants.

The source of this sequence is a man between 35 and 55 years old in good health and CMV-seronegative. The source material was PBMCs.

The CDR3 region has the DNA TGTGCCAGCAGTTACCGCGACAGGGGGAACTATGGCTACACCTTC. It specifies CASSYRDRGNYGYTF. The rearrangement links TRBV6-5 to TRBJ1-2; TRBD1 aligns across 9 bases. This CDR3 contains 15 residues. V dropped 2 bases and J dropped 2; count of bases not matched to a gene: 3. CDR1 and CDR2 (germline): MNHEY, SVGAGI.